This record looks at one TCR beta chain sequence and its context. The antigen it binds to is not known. No base quality information exists; no much larger clone differs at one position. These data come from a study of blood T cell repertoires in COVID-19 (dated by TCRdb to the early 2020s). Describing the broader study: Samples from collaborators originated in the United States, Italy and Spain and spanned both the acute and convalescent phases of COVID-19. Where available, HLA class I and class II types were taken from metadata supplied by the sample provider and were not determined by assay-based typing. Samples were obtained from the ongoing ImmuneRACE study (first 160 participants) and from about 1,300 subjects provided by 6 global collaborators. Subjects who had been exposed to COVID-19, were actively infected with it, or had recovered from it provided the deeply sampled blood TCRbeta repertoires that made up the dataset. The material from the prospective study consisted of cDNA or gDNA derived from T cells, B-cell-depleted T cells, or PBMCs. The sample metadata nearly always contained a de-identified subject ID, COVID-19 status, age in years and sex. The repertoires were released in a freely available public database meant as a resource for research on the immune response to SARS-CoV-2.

Study-level results and caveats: How much clinical and demographic metadata was included differed by source and by participant, and the metadata was provided uncurated.

The CDR3 numbers 15 residues from cysteine through phenylalanine. Solely the CDR3 DNA is kept, with 45 bases framed from the first base. From V the trimming removes 7 bases and from J it removes 2 bases, while the gene matches leave 7 bases of the junction unaccounted for. Sequences WSHSY (CDR1) and SAAADI (CDR2) are obtained from the germline V gene. TCRbeta CDR3 regions were amplified from genomic DNA using the immunoSEQ Assay, a bias-controlled multiplex PCR. The authors processed their data as follows. The number of nucleated cells in each sample was estimated by amplification of reference gene primers within the assay. Sequence reads were collapsed and filtered to measure the absolute abundance of every unique TCRbeta CDR3 rearrangement. Productive Simpson clonality was computed per sample as the square root of Simpson's diversity index over productive rearrangements. TCRdb stores this immuneACCESS table with in-frame sequences only. Part of the clones is absent; in the studies checked, under half of the shortfall reflects unresolved V genes, and no reason is known for the rest. V and J calls and clone size are copied from that table; D and trimming were computed from the DNA. In all, the sample holds over 7,000 clones, and around 80% of those were seen once. 10% of the sample comes from the top ten.

The collaborating institutions used their own protocols to collect whole blood in K2EDTA tubes. Collaborator samples were shipped for TCRbeta analysis as frozen whole blood, isolated PBMCs, or DNA extracted from either sample type. The chain uses TRBV10-2 and TRBJ2-7; 11 junctional bases match TRBD2. This receptor was identified in a human donor in a cohort sampled during active COVID-19. The sequencing sample was made of peripheral blood. The sequenced DNA is TGCGCCAGCAATAGACTAGCGGGGACTACCTACGAGCAGTACTTC. This is translated as CASNRLAGTTYEQYF.